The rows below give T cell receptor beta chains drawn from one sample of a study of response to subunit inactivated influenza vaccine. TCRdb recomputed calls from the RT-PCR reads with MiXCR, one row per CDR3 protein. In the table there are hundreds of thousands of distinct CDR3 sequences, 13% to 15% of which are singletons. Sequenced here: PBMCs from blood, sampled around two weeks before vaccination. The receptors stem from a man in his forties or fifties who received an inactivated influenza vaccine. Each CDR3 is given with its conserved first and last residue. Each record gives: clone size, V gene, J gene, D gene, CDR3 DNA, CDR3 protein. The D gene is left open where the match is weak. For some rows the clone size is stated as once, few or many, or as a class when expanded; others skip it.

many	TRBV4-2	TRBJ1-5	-	TGTGCCAGCAGCCAAGATCTGGAGGAGGACCATCAGCCCCAGCATTTT	CASSQDLEEDHQPQHF
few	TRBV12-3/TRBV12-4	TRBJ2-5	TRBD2	TGTGCCAGCAGTTTAGAAAGCGGGGGCCTGACAGAGACCCAGTACTTC	CASSLESGGLTETQYF
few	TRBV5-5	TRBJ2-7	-	TGTGCCAGCAGCTCCCAAGGACAGTCCTACGAGCAGTACTTC	CASSSQGQSYEQYF
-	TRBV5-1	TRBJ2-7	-	TGCGCCAGCAGCTCGAATCTCGGCACCACTTCCTACGAGCAGTACTTC	CASSSNLGTTSYEQYF
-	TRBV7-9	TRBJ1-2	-	TGTGCCAGCAGCGACTCGGGGACGGATAACTATGGCTACACCTTC	CASSDSGTDNYGYTF
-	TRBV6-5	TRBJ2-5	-	TGTGCCAGCAGTTACTCACGGCTAGCTGGAGAGACCCAGTACTTC	CASSYSRLAGETQYF
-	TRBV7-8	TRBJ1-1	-	TGTGCCAGCAGCTTAGGCCGAGCGCCGGGTAGGACTGAAGCTTTCTTT	CASSLGRAPGRTEAFF
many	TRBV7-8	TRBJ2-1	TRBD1	TGTGCCAGCAGCCTCACAGGGGGCTTCTCCTACAATGAGCAGTTCTTC	CASSLTGGFSYNEQFF
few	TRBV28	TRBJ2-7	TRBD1	TGTGCCAGCACCGGGACAGGGACAAGTTTGCCCTACGAGCAGTACTTC	CASTGTGTSLPYEQYF
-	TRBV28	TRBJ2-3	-	TGTGCCAGCAGTCCCTCGGGGTATCGAAGCACAGATACGCAGTATTTT	CASSPSGYRSTDTQYF
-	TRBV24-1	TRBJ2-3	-	TGTGCCACGAGGGGGGCCCACACAGATACGCAGTATTTT	CATRGAHTDTQYF
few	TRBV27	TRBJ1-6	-	TGTGCCAGCAGTTTACAACAGGCTGCGATTTCACCCCTCCACTTT	CASSLQQAAISPLHF
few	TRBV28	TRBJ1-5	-	TGTGCCAGCAGGCCGCGGCTTGGACAGCCCCAGCATTTT	CASRPRLGQPQHF
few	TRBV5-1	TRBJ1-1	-	TGCGCCAGCAGCTTGGAAGCTCCCCCGAACACTGAAGCTTTCTTT	CASSLEAPPNTEAFF
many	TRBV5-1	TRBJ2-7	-	TGCGCCAGCAGCGGCGGACTGCCGCAGGACGAGCAGTACTTC	CASSGGLPQDEQYF
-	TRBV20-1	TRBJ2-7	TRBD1	TGCAGTGCTCGATCCGGGACAGGGACATCAGTCTTAGACGAGCAGTACTTC	CSARSGTGTSVLDEQYF
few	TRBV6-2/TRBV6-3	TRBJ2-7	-	TGTGCCAGCAGTGGAATTACGATGACAGATTCCGAGCAGTACTTC	CASSGITMTDSEQYF
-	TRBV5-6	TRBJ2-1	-	TGTGCCAGCAGCTCCACAGGGAATGAGCAGTTCTTC	CASSSTGNEQFF